The present T cell receptor (beta chain) was sequenced within a study of CD8 T cells in ankylosing spondylitis. This CDR3 spans 15 amino acids. J was trimmed by 5 bases and V by 2 bases; bases with no gene match: 8. From germline, CDR1 is SGHRS and CDR2 YFSETQ. Study findings and constraints: Within ankylosing spondylitis blood, a TCR beta motif made up of several highly homologous variants appeared to be characteristic.

TCRdb analysed the 5' RACE reads with MiXCR anew, one entry per CDR3 protein. The repertoire includes more than 650,000 distinct CDR3 sequences, about 11% of them detected once, and about 0.49% sits in the top ten. This clonotype was recorded many times. Its matching antigen is unknown. This chain uses TRBV5-1 with TRBJ1-1; TRBD1 matches at 8 bases. The TCR was taken from a male donor with ankylosing spondylitis. Sequencing was carried out using blood, either unsorted or a sorted T cell fraction (not recorded which). CDR3: CASSFPGGKGTEAFF. In DNA, the CDR3 is TGCGCCAGCAGCTTCCCAGGGGGCAAGGGAACTGAAGCTTTCTTT.